The source of this T cell receptor (beta chain) is a study of T cells after yellow fever vaccination. In the study overall: Preparation used SMART-Seq v4 Ultra Low Input for the low-cell-number fractions.

V shed 4 bases and J shed 7 bases, with 22 bases lying between them. This CDR3 region has 17 residues. Looked up from germline, CDR1 is SGHVS and CDR2 is FQNEAQ. Remarks on this clonotype: The antigen is undetermined.

Findings and limits, study-wide: Some clonotypes were seen in both the CD4 and the CD8 compartments. These made up a small share and likely arose from convergent recombination. The secondary response showed a weaker magnitude and a faster peak, day 5 versus 15. The study noted that FACS-sorted repertoires could contain abundant clonotypes contaminating from the bulk population.

MiXCR was run by TCRdb on the 5' RACE reads, yielding one entry per CDR3 protein. This sample has 600,000 to 750,000 distinct CDR3 sequences, with 12% found just once. The chain has TRBV7-8 and TRBJ1-4; D may be TRBD1 (6 bases). This clonotype originated in a man aged 30 to 45 who received the YFV17D yellow fever vaccine. The sample in question was PBMCs, obtained on the day of the yellow fever booster vaccination. The CDR3, as DNA: TGTGCCAGCAGCTCAGGCAGCCCGGGGGCGCCTTCTGAAAAACTGTTTTTT. Protein sequence: CASSSGSPGAPSEKLFF.